This T cell receptor (beta chain) was identified in a study of T cell responses to AZD1222 COVID-19 vaccine. Study results and caveats: Donors in the cohort were predominantly white British and more often female, and clonal diversity was possibly underestimated.

About this clone: What it binds is not known.

The protocol was immunoSEQ multiplex PCR, while the TCRdb copy is restricted to in-frame clones and leaves out a portion. The sample lists some 170,000 clones; just over 90% were seen once. The CDR3 is 16 amino acids. The J segment lost 1 base and the V segment lost 4 bases, leaving 6 bases of the junction unmatched. Looked up from germline, CDR1 is SGHAT and CDR2 is FQDESV (reference sequence). This TCR derives from an adult in good health. The chain links TRBV11-1 to TRBJ1-3, with 8 bases that match TRBD1. The sample consisted of peripheral blood, taken on day 0 of MenACWY control vaccination. CDR3 protein: CASSSRDRRSGNTIYF. In DNA form, the CDR3 reads TGTGCCAGCAGCTCGAGGGACAGGCGTTCTGGAAACACCATATATTTT.